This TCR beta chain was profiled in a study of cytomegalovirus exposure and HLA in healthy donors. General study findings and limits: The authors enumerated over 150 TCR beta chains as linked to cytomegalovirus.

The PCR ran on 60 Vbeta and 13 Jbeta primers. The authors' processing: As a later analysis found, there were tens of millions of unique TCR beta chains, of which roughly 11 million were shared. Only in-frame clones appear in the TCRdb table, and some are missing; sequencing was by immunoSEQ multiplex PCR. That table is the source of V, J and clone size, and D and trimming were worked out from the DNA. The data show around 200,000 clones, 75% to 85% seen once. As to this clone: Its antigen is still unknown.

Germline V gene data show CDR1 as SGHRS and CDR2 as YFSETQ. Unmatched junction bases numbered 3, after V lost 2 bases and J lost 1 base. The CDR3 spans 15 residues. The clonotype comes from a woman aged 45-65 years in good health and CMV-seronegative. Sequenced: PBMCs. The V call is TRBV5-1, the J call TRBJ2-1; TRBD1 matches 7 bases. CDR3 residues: CASSFTGESYNEQFF. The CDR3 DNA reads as TGCGCCAGCAGCTTTACAGGGGAGTCCTACAATGAGCAGTTCTTC.